This paragraph covers one T cell receptor (beta chain) sequence. The data were taken from a study of cytomegalovirus exposure and HLA in healthy donors. Vbeta (60) and Jbeta (13) primers were used in the PCR. Assay: immunoSEQ multiplex PCR; the TCRdb copy retains only in-frame clones and omits some. The sample records tens of thousands of clones, approximately 83% being singletons. Germline CDR1 reads SNHLY; CDR2 reads FYNNEI. CDR3 length: 17 amino acids. V was clipped by 5 bases and J by 0 bases; unmatched bases: 2. The chain uses TRBV2 and TRBJ2-2; TRBD2 aligns across 14 bases. The clonotype comes from a human donor in good health. The specimen was PBMCs. This CDR3 reads CASSQTSGRANTGELFF. DNA for the CDR3: TGTGCCAGCAGTCAGACTAGCGGGAGGGCGAACACCGGGGAGCTGTTTTTT. The variable domain in full, with the rest retrieved from reference TRBV2 and TRBJ2-2, is EPEVTQTPSHQVTQMGQEVILRCVPISNHLYFYWYRQILGQKVEFLVSFYNNEISEKSEIFDDQFSVERPDGSNFTLKIRSTKLEDSAMYFCASSQTSGRANTGELFFGEGSRLTVL.